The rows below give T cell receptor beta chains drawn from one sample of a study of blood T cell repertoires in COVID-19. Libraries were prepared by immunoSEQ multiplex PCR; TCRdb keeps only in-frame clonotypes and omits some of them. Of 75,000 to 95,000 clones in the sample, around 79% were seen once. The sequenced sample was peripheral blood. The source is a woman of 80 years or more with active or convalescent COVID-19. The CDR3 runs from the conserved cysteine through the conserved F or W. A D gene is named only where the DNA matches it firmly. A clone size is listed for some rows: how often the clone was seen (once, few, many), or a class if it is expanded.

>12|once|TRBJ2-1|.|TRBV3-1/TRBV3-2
CASKGGPNEQFF
TGTGCCAGCAAGGGAGGACCCAATGAGCAGTTCTTC
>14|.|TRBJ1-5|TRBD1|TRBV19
CASSITGDNQPQHF
TGTGCCAGTAGTATAACAGGGGATAATCAGCCCCAGCATTTT
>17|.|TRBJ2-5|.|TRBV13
CASSLAAGHPSPETQYF
TGTGCCAGCAGCTTAGCCGCCGGCCACCCTAGCCCAGAGACCCAGTACTTC
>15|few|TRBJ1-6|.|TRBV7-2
CASSSPAGGNSPLHF
TGTGCCAGCAGCTCCCCGGCGGGGGGAAATTCACCCCTCCACTTT
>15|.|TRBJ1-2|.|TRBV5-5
CASSSGRSGSYGYTF
TGTGCCAGCAGCTCGGGCAGATCAGGGTCCTATGGCTACACCTTC
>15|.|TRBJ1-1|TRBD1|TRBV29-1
CSVARDSSKGGEAFF
TGCAGCGTTGCCCGGGACAGCTCAAAGGGGGGTGAAGCTTTCTTT
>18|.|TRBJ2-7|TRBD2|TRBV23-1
CASSPPPEGGLAGDEQYF
TGCGCCAGCAGTCCTCCCCCCGAGGGGGGACTAGCGGGGGACGAGCAGTACTTC
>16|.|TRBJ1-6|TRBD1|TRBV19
CASSSRGQLINSPLHF
TGTGCCAGTAGTTCACGGGGACAGTTGATTAATTCACCCCTCCACTTT
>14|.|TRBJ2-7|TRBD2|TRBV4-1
CASSLPGGGYEQYF
TGCGCCAGCAGCCTACCCGGGGGGGGCTACGAGCAGTACTTC
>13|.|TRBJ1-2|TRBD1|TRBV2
CASSPDRVFGYTF
TGTGCCAGCAGTCCCGACAGGGTTTTTGGCTACACCTTC
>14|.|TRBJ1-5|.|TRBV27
CASSRYDGNQPQHF
TGTGCCAGCAGTCGTTACGACGGGAATCAGCCCCAGCATTTT
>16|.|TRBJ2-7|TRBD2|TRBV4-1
CASSQGGGKGFYEQYF
TGCGCCAGCAGCCAAGGGGGGGGAAAGGGTTTCTACGAGCAGTACTTC
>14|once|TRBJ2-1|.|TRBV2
CARQSRTEINEQFF
TGTGCCAGACAGTCCCGGACAGAGATCAATGAGCAGTTCTTC
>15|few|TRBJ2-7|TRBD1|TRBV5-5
CASTDHLGGYYEQYF
TGTGCCAGCACCGACCATTTAGGGGGCTACTACGAGCAGTACTTC
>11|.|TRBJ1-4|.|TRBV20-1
CSGSDNEKLFF
TGCAGTGGTTCAGATAATGAAAAACTGTTTTTT
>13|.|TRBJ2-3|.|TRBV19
CASSLEGGDTQYF
TGTGCCAGTAGTTTAGAAGGCGGAGATACGCAGTATTTT
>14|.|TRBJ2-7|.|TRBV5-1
CASSSRTGSYEQYF
TGCGCCAGCAGCTCTCGGACTGGCTCCTACGAGCAGTACTTC
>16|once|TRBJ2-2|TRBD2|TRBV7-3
CASSPTLAANTGELFF
TGTGCCAGCAGCCCAACACTAGCGGCGAACACCGGGGAGCTGTTTTTT
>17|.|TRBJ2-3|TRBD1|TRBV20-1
CSASGAGGVRGTDTQYF
TGCAGTGCTAGTGGCGCAGGGGGCGTTCGTGGCACAGATACGCAGTATTTT
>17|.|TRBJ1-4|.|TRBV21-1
CASSKEVSGGLDTELFF
TGTGCCAGCAGCAAAGAGGTCTCAGGGGGCCTCGATACGGAACTGTTTTTT
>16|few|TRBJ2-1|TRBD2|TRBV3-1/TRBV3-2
CASSQGGLAGGTEQFF
TGTGCCAGCAGCCAAGGGGGGCTAGCGGGAGGAACTGAGCAGTTCTTC
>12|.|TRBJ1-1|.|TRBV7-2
CASSHGNTEAFF
TGTGCCAGCAGCCACGGGAACACTGAAGCTTTCTTT
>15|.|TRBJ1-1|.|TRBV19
CASSSRQGRPTEAFF
TGTGCCAGTAGTTCCAGGCAGGGGCGTCCTACTGAAGCTTTCTTT
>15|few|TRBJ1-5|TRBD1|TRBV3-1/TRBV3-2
CASSPGQGWYQPQHF
TGTGCCAGCAGCCCCGGACAGGGTTGGTATCAGCCCCAGCATTTT
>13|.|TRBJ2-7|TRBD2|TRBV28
CASSWLAGGEQYF
TGTGCCAGCAGTTGGCTAGCGGGCGGCGAGCAGTACTTC
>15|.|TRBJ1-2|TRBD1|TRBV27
CASSLRGTDPYGYTF
TGTGCCAGCAGTTTAAGGGGGACAGACCCCTATGGCTACACCTTC
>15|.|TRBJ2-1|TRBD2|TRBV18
CASSPPAGGNNEQFF
TGTGCCAGCTCACCACCCGCGGGAGGGAACAATGAGCAGTTCTTC
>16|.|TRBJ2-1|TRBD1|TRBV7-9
CASSPGTGISYNEQFF
TGTGCCAGCAGCCCCGGGACAGGGATATCCTACAATGAGCAGTTCTTC
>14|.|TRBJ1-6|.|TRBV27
CASSIYSPGSPLHF
TGTGCCAGCAGTATATACAGCCCGGGGTCACCCCTCCACTTT
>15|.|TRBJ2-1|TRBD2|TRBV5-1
CASSPGTSGVNEQFF
TGCGCCAGCAGCCCAGGGACTAGCGGGGTCAATGAGCAGTTCTTC
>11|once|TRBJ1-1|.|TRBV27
CASNTGTEAFF
TGTGCCAGCAACACGGGCACTGAAGCTTTCTTT
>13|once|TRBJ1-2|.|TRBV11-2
CASSFAGGYGYTF
TGTGCCAGCAGCTTCGCGGGGGGCTATGGCTACACCTTC
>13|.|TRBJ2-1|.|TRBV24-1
CATSDLLSPEQFF
TGTGCCACCAGTGATTTGCTTTCCCCGGAGCAGTTCTTC
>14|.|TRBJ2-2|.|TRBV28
CASSLSLVPGELFF
TGTGCCAGCAGTTTATCCCTTGTCCCCGGGGAGCTGTTTTTT
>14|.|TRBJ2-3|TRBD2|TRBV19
CASSLSGGRDTQYF
TGTGCCAGTAGTCTAAGCGGGGGGAGGGATACGCAGTATTTT
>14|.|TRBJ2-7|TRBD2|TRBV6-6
CASSSSPGLYEQYF
TGTGCCAGCAGTTCCTCTCCGGGACTATACGAGCAGTACTTC
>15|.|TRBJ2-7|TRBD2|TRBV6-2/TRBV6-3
CASSRLAGMSREQYF
TGTGCCAGCAGTCGATTAGCGGGAATGTCGCGAGAGCAGTACTTC
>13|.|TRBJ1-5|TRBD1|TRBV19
CAGSGTGNQPQHF
TGTGCCGGATCTGGGACAGGCAATCAGCCCCAGCATTTT
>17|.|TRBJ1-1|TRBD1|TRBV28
CASSSLNRGPMNTEAFF
TGTGCCAGCAGTTCCCTTAATAGGGGGCCCATGAACACTGAAGCTTTCTTT
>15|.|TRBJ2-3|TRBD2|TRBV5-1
CASSLGLAGADTQYF
TGCGCCAGCAGCTTGGGGCTAGCGGGAGCAGATACGCAGTATTTT
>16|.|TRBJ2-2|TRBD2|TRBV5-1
CASSPTSGGNTGELFF
TGCGCCAGCAGCCCGACTAGCGGGGGGAACACCGGGGAGCTGTTTTTT
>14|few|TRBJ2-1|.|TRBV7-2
CASSLDPRDNEQFF
TGTGCCAGCAGCTTGGACCCCAGGGATAATGAGCAGTTCTTC
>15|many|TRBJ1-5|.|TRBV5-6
CASSGGTRGNQPQHF
TGTGCCAGCAGCGGGGGTACCCGGGGGAATCAGCCCCAGCATTTT